This entry lists 13 T cell receptor beta chains sequenced from one sample in a study of blood T cells in healthy people across ages. Through a sample-barcoded 5' primer and a J-beta primer mix, a second PCR was run for about 6 to 11 cycles. TCRdb fed the 5' RACE reads into MiXCR, producing one record per CDR3 protein. This table has 600,000 to 800,000 distinct CDR3 sequences, roughly 21% appearing once. Source material: blood. These receptor sequences come from a man between 65 and 85 years old in good health.

This clonotype was detected only a few times. The chain has TRBV14 and TRBJ2-7; perhaps D is TRBD1 or TRBD2 (6 bases each). The germline V and J ends were trimmed by 4 bases and 5 bases, with 12 bases remaining between them. The germline gives CDR1 SGHDN, CDR2 FVKESK. This CDR3 contains 13 residues. The CDR3 sequence: CASSRGTYDEQYF. The CDR3 coding sequence is TGTGCCAGCAGCCGCGGGACATACGACGAGCAGTACTTC. Full variable domain (missing parts from reference TRBV14 and TRBJ2-7): EAGVTQFPSHSVIEKGQTVTLRCDPISGHDNLYWYRRVMGKEIKFLLHFVKESKQDESGMPNNRFLAERTGGTYSTLKVQPAELEDSGVYFCASSRGTYDEQYFGPGTRLTVT.

The rearrangement uses TRBV5-1 and TRBJ1-2; D might be TRBD1 (5 bases). V was cut by 1 base and J by 4 bases, with 14 bases left in between. Germline CDR1 reads SGHRS; CDR2 reads YFSETQ. The CDR3 has 15 residues. CDR3 sequence reads: CASSLTGGDSYGYTF. DNA of the CDR3: TGCGCCAGCAGCTTGACAGGAGGGGACTCCTATGGCTACACCTTC.

Many counts were recorded for this clonotype. The chain employs TRBV6-6 and TRBJ2-5; 7 bases are shared with TRBD2. This CDR3 has 14 amino acids. Germline CDR1 MNHNY, CDR2 SVGAGI (reference sequence). J was trimmed by 5 bases and V by 5 bases; bases with no gene match: 8. CDR3 in amino acids: CASSPGLVSETQYF. In nucleotides, the CDR3 is TGTGCCAGCAGTCCCGGACTAGTTTCCGAGACCCAGTACTTC.

This clonotype was seen a few times. The rearrangement links TRBV20-1 to TRBJ2-3; D unresolved. The CDR3 spans 11 residues. V gave up 5 bases and J gave up 7 bases, with 10 bases separating them. Germline CDR1 DFQATT, CDR2 SNEGSKA (reference sequence). The CDR3 DNA follows: TGCAGTGCTGTACGACCGAATACGCAGTATTTT. This gives the protein CSAVRPNTQYF.

Only a few counts were recorded for this clonotype. CDR3 amino acids: CASSLAVLQETQYF. The DNA of the CDR3 is TGTGCCAGCAGCTTAGCAGTATTACAAGAGACCCAGTACTTC. V and J are TRBV7-6 and TRBJ2-5; D is unresolved. The V gene's germline CDR1 is SGHVS and CDR2 FNYEAQ. CDR3 length equals 14 residues. Deletions cut 0 bases from V and 2 bases from J, with 7 bases between.

This clonotype has a single count. The rearrangement uses TRBV6-1 and TRBJ2-7, with a weak D call TRBD2 (5 bases). The CDR3 has 12 residues. V gave up 0 bases and J gave up 10 bases, with 10 bases separating them. Germline V lookup: CDR1 MNHNS, CDR2 SASEGT. This chain's CDR3 is CASSEAGLIQYF. In nucleotides, the CDR3 is TGTGCCAGCAGTGAAGCTGGACTGATACAGTACTTC.

This clonotype was seen more than once but under ten times. The chain is built from TRBV19 and TRBJ2-1, with D possibly being TRBD1 or TRBD2 (5 bases each). The germline V and J ends were trimmed by 10 bases and 0 bases, with 13 bases remaining between them. This CDR3 has 14 amino acids. Germline V gene data show CDR1 as LNHDA and CDR2 as SQIVND (reference sequence). The CDR3 spells CATWAGSSYNEQFF. The CDR3 coding sequence is TGTGCCACCTGGGCAGGGAGCTCCTACAATGAGCAGTTCTTC.

The table lists this clonotype with a few counts. V usage is TRBV5-1 and J usage is TRBJ2-1; TRBD2 matches at 8 bases. Trimming at V came to 3 bases and at J to 2 bases, leaving 7 bases not matched to a gene. Germline V gene data show CDR1 as SGHRS and CDR2 as YFSETQ. The CDR3 covers 16 residues. This CDR3 is CASSWSGSETYNEQFF. In DNA form, the CDR3 reads TGCGCCAGCAGCTGGAGCGGGAGTGAGACCTACAATGAGCAGTTCTTC.

The chain combines TRBV20-1 with TRBJ2-1; 10 bases align to TRBD2. Germline lookup yields CDR1 DFQATT and CDR2 SNEGSKA (reference sequence). With 6 bases clipped from V and 7 bases from J, the junction kept 12 bases outside the gene matches. The CDR3 totals 15 residues. CDR3 coding DNA: TGCAGTGCAGCCGAAAGCGGGAGGGCCGGGAATGAGCAGTTCTTC. Its translation: CSAAESGRAGNEQFF.

The chain has TRBV5-1 and TRBJ2-5; 12 positions agree with TRBD2. This CDR3 region has 17 residues. Per the germline V gene, CDR1 is SGHRS and CDR2 is YFSETQ. The J segment lost 5 bases and the V segment lost 0 bases, leaving 8 bases of the junction unmatched. CDR3 nucleotides: TGCGCCAGCAGCTTGGCCGGACTAGCGGGATCAGAGGAGACCCAGTACTTC. Protein sequence: CASSLAGLAGSEETQYF.

The J gene is TRBJ1-3, the V gene TRBV18, with no clear D. CDR1 and CDR2 (germline): KGHSH, LQKENI. The V and J ends lost 2 bases and 0 bases respectively, with 20 bases between them. The CDR3 is 19 residues long. The DNA of the CDR3 is TGTGCCAGCTCACCAATTGACGTCCAGTGGCGTAGCTCTGGAAACACCATATATTTT. Its protein is CASSPIDVQWRSSGNTIYF.

This clonotype was counted only a few times. The chain uses TRBV5-6 and TRBJ2-7; 9 positions agree with TRBD2. The CDR3 runs 17 residues. The V gene end was trimmed by 0 bases and the J gene end by 4 bases; junction bases not matched to a gene: 11. Germline V lookup: CDR1 SGHDT, CDR2 YYEEEE. The CDR3 spells CASSLAYSGRVGYEQYF. The CDR3 DNA reads TGTGCCAGCAGCTTGGCCTATAGCGGGAGAGTTGGTTACGAGCAGTACTTC.

V usage is TRBV7-9 and J usage is TRBJ2-7; 9 nucleotides match TRBD1. CDR1 is SEHNR, CDR2 FQNEAQ, per germline (reference sequence). After removal of 3 bases from V and 0 bases from J, the junction contained 3 bases not matched to a gene. CDR3 length: 15 residues. CDR3 bases: TGTGCCAGCAGCTTCTCGACAGGGGGCTCCTACGAGCAGTACTTC. As protein: CASSFSTGGSYEQYF.